A selection of T cell receptor beta chains follows, all from one sample in a study of CD8 T cells in Susac syndrome. TCRdb reprocessed the immunoSEQ multiplex PCR reads with MiXCR, giving one entry per CDR3 protein. This sample has about 190,000 distinct CDR3 sequences; 91% occur once, and the top ten carry around 0.079%. Sequences were obtained from CD4+ T cells from PBMCs. These receptors all stem from a human donor with Susac syndrome. The CDR3 runs from the conserved cysteine through the conserved F or W. The D gene is left open where the match is weak. Where a row states a size, it is once, few, many or the class of an expanded clone; other rows omit it.

d_gene: TRBD1
v_gene: TRBV12-3/TRBV12-4
j_gene: TRBJ1-4
abundance: NA
CDR3nt: TGTGCCAGCAGTACAGGGGTACATGAAAAACTGTTTTTT
CDR3aa: CASSTGVHEKLFF

d_gene: NA
v_gene: TRBV3-1
j_gene: TRBJ1-1
abundance: NA
CDR3nt: TGTGCCAGCAGCCAAGAGGGCAGGGCTACAGCTTTCTTT
CDR3aa: CASSQEGRATAFF

d_gene: NA
v_gene: TRBV6-1
j_gene: TRBJ2-7
abundance: few
CDR3nt: TGTGCCAGCAGCCCCTCACCACGAACGTACGAGCAGTACTTC
CDR3aa: CASSPSPRTYEQYF

d_gene: NA
v_gene: TRBV7-8
j_gene: TRBJ2-7
abundance: NA
CDR3nt: TGTGCCAGCACCCTACTTGCGGCGGCCTACGAGCAGTACTTC
CDR3aa: CASTLLAAAYEQYF

d_gene: NA
v_gene: TRBV7-2
j_gene: TRBJ1-2
abundance: few
CDR3nt: TGTGCCAGCAGCTTAAGCTATGGCTACACCTTC
CDR3aa: CASSLSYGYTF

d_gene: TRBD2
v_gene: TRBV20-1
j_gene: TRBJ2-3
abundance: NA
CDR3nt: TGCAGTGCGCTACTAGCGGGAGTACGACTCACAGATACGCAGTATTTT
CDR3aa: CSALLAGVRLTDTQYF

d_gene: NA
v_gene: TRBV15
j_gene: TRBJ2-4
abundance: NA
CDR3nt: TGTGCCACCAGCAGCAAGATACTGGCCGGGACCAAAAACATTCAGTACTTC
CDR3aa: CATSSKILAGTKNIQYF

d_gene: TRBD1
v_gene: TRBV7-9
j_gene: TRBJ2-2
abundance: NA
CDR3nt: TGTGCCAGCAGCTCCGGACAGGGGGCCACCGGGGAGCTGTGTTTT
CDR3aa: CASSSGQGATGELCF

d_gene: TRBD1
v_gene: TRBV9
j_gene: TRBJ2-7
abundance: NA
CDR3nt: TGTGCCAGCAGCGCGCCAGAGACAGGGTCCGAGCAGTACTTC
CDR3aa: CASSAPETGSEQYF

d_gene: TRBD1
v_gene: TRBV25-1
j_gene: TRBJ2-2
abundance: NA
CDR3nt: TGTGCCAGCAGTGATCATTTCGGGACAGAGAACACCGGGGAGCTGTTTTTT
CDR3aa: CASSDHFGTENTGELFF

d_gene: NA
v_gene: TRBV6-5
j_gene: TRBJ2-1
abundance: NA
CDR3nt: TGTGCCAGCAGTTACTCGAGGGGGAGGGCCAATGAGCAGTTCTTC
CDR3aa: CASSYSRGRANEQFF

d_gene: NA
v_gene: TRBV30
j_gene: TRBJ1-5
abundance: NA
CDR3nt: TGTGCCTGGAGTTTCCGGGACTTTTCTAGGGGGCCCCAGCATTTT
CDR3aa: CAWSFRDFSRGPQHF

d_gene: NA
v_gene: TRBV2
j_gene: TRBJ2-7
abundance: NA
CDR3nt: TGTGCCAGCAGTGGAGGACAGTCGGCACTGTACTTC
CDR3aa: CASSGGQSALYF

d_gene: NA
v_gene: TRBV7-2
j_gene: TRBJ2-7
abundance: NA
CDR3nt: TGTGCCAGCAGCTTAGAAGTGGGCGAGCAGTACTTC
CDR3aa: CASSLEVGEQYF

d_gene: NA
v_gene: TRBV29-1
j_gene: TRBJ2-5
abundance: NA
CDR3nt: TGCAGCGCTTACAAAAGAAGGGTTGAGACCCAGTACTTC
CDR3aa: CSAYKRRVETQYF

d_gene: NA
v_gene: TRBV6-1
j_gene: TRBJ1-2
abundance: NA
CDR3nt: TGTGCCAGCATAGGACGATACTATGGCTACACCTTC
CDR3aa: CASIGRYYGYTF

d_gene: TRBD1
v_gene: TRBV20-1
j_gene: TRBJ2-3
abundance: NA
CDR3nt: TGCAGTGCAACCGGGACAGGGAGGTTCGAGGGCACAGATACGCAGTATTTT
CDR3aa: CSATGTGRFEGTDTQYF

d_gene: TRBD2
v_gene: TRBV19
j_gene: TRBJ2-5
abundance: NA
CDR3nt: TGTGCCTCCGCCCCAGCGGGAGGGCCGGCGGAGACCCAGTACTTC
CDR3aa: CASAPAGGPAETQYF

d_gene: NA
v_gene: TRBV30
j_gene: TRBJ1-1
abundance: NA
CDR3nt: TGTGCCTGGAGTAGGGCAGGAGGGGGGAACACTGAAGCTTTCTTT
CDR3aa: CAWSRAGGGNTEAFF

d_gene: TRBD2
v_gene: TRBV7-2
j_gene: TRBJ2-3
abundance: NA
CDR3nt: TGTGCCAGCAGCTTAGAGTGGGGGGGGGATACGCAGTATTTT
CDR3aa: CASSLEWGGDTQYF

d_gene: NA
v_gene: TRBV11-2
j_gene: TRBJ2-7
abundance: NA
CDR3nt: TGTGCCAGCAGCTTAGAGCTTGGGGGCCCGTCTACCTACGAGCAGTACTTC
CDR3aa: CASSLELGGPSTYEQYF

d_gene: NA
v_gene: TRBV18
j_gene: TRBJ1-1
abundance: once
CDR3nt: TGTGCCAGCTCACCTTCCCACGGGGGTGAAGCTTTCTTT
CDR3aa: CASSPSHGGEAFF

d_gene: NA
v_gene: TRBV2
j_gene: TRBJ2-7
abundance: NA
CDR3nt: TGTGCCAGCAGGCGGTCGCGGGAGCAGTACTTC
CDR3aa: CASRRSREQYF

d_gene: NA
v_gene: TRBV3-1
j_gene: TRBJ2-2
abundance: NA
CDR3nt: TGTGCCAGCAGCCAAGTGGGGGGGCGGCTCACCGGGGAGCTGTTTTTT
CDR3aa: CASSQVGGRLTGELFF

d_gene: NA
v_gene: TRBV20-1
j_gene: TRBJ1-2
abundance: NA
CDR3nt: TGCAGTGCTAGTTTTAGTTCTACAGGCAGATATGGTGGCTACACCTTC
CDR3aa: CSASFSSTGRYGGYTF

d_gene: TRBD1
v_gene: TRBV19
j_gene: TRBJ2-7
abundance: few
CDR3nt: TGTGCCAGTAGTACGGGACAGACTTACGAGCAGTACTTC
CDR3aa: CASSTGQTYEQYF

d_gene: NA
v_gene: TRBV20-1
j_gene: TRBJ2-5
abundance: NA
CDR3nt: TGCAGTGCAGGGGAGAATCAAGAGACCCAGTACTTC
CDR3aa: CSAGENQETQYF

d_gene: NA
v_gene: TRBV20-1
j_gene: TRBJ1-1
abundance: NA
CDR3nt: TGCAGTGCTGCGGGAACTGAAGCTTTCTTT
CDR3aa: CSAAGTEAFF

d_gene: TRBD1
v_gene: TRBV18
j_gene: TRBJ1-2
abundance: NA
CDR3nt: TGTGCCAGCTCACCCCCTTCGACAGGGGGCCGGGGCTACACCTTC
CDR3aa: CASSPPSTGGRGYTF

d_gene: NA
v_gene: TRBV29-1
j_gene: TRBJ1-2
abundance: few
CDR3nt: TGCAGCGTTGAAGCCCGAGGGTATGGCTACACCTTC
CDR3aa: CSVEARGYGYTF

d_gene: NA
v_gene: TRBV29-1
j_gene: TRBJ1-2
abundance: once
CDR3nt: TGCAGCGTTAACCCAGGGCTCTATGGCTACACCTTC
CDR3aa: CSVNPGLYGYTF